Sequencing of this T cell receptor beta chain was carried out in a study of blood T cell repertoires in COVID-19 (TCRdb year 2020). Regarding the research as a whole: Collaborator samples came from the United States, Italy and Spain and covered acute and convalescent phases of COVID-19. The prospective study material was composed of cDNA or gDNA derived from T cells, B-cell-depleted T cells, or PBMCs. The dataset comprised deeply sampled blood TCRbeta repertoires from subjects exposed to, actively infected with, or recovered from COVID-19. The repertoires were released in a freely available public database meant as a resource for research on the immune response to SARS-CoV-2. The samples were drawn from the first 160 participants of the ongoing ImmuneRACE study and from about 1,200 subjects provided by 6 global collaborators. Nearly every sample came with metadata listing a de-identified subject ID, COVID-19 status, age in years and sex. Where HLA class I and class II types were available, the types were taken from metadata supplied by the sample provider, not from assay-based typing.

One collaborating source in Seattle enrolled patients while the patients were actively infected and followed the patients over time throughout the course of disease. The collaborating institutions used their own protocols to collect whole blood in K2EDTA tubes. For TCRbeta analysis, collaborators shipped samples as frozen whole blood, isolated PBMCs, or DNA extracted from either of those sample types. On this clone: No cognate antigen has been identified for it. No quality values exist for individual bases; no much larger clone is one base distant.

On the study overall, not on this receptor specifically: The quantity of clinical and demographic metadata differed by source and by participant and was supplied without curation.

TCRbeta CDR3 regions were amplified from genomic DNA by means of the immunoSEQ Assay, a bias-controlled multiplex PCR. For the original study's pipeline: Nucleated cell counts per sample were estimated from amplification of reference gene primers within the assay. To quantify the absolute abundance of each unique TCRbeta CDR3 rearrangement, sequence reads were collapsed and filtered. Productive Simpson clonality was computed per sample as the square root of Simpson's diversity index over productive rearrangements. TCRdb limited this immuneACCESS table to in-frame rearrangements with V and J called. A share of clones is missing; checked studies link under half to unresolved V genes, and the rest is unexplained. The DNA was the basis for D and trimming; V, J and clone size are from that table. The sample includes 110,000 or so clones, with approximately 85% observed a single time. The ten largest clonotypes hold 5% to 6% of the sample.

The origin of this receptor is a woman in her sixties or seventies with COVID-19, enrolled during active disease. Material for sequencing was peripheral blood.

The CDR3: CATTQGGRKTEAFF. The DNA is TGTGCCACCACCCAGGGGGGACGGAAGACTGAAGCTTTCTTT. The chain uses TRBV15 and TRBJ1-1; TRBD1 lines up with 7 middle nucleotides. V has 7 bases trimmed and J has 5 bases trimmed; junction bases matching no gene number 10. CDR3 length: 14 amino acids, cysteine to phenylalanine. The read is trimmed to its CDR3 DNA, 42 bases read in frame from base 1. The germline V gene (reference sequence) specifies LNHNV as CDR1 and YYDKDF as CDR2.